Ten or more counts support the clone carrying this T cell receptor beta chain. A TCRbeta library incorporating unique molecular identifiers was prepared. A single record per CDR3 protein comes from TCRdb applying MiXCR to the PCR reads. This table holds some 200,000 distinct CDR3 sequences, approximately 7% found once. Trimming took 3 bases from V and 0 from J, leaving 12 bases between them. CDR3 size: 15 residues. Germline V gene data show CDR1 as SGHDT and CDR2 as YYEEEE. This specimen belongs to a study of T-cell reconstitution after alpha-beta-depleted transplantation in children. The specimen was PBMCs from the stem cell graft donor, collected from the stem cell graft. This sequence originates from a human donor who donated a stem cell graft to a child with Wiskott-Aldrich syndrome. J is TRBJ1-1 and V is TRBV5-6; D unresolved. In DNA form, the CDR3 reads TGTGCCAGCAGCTCGCCGTCAGCACTGAACACTGAAGCTTTCTTT. Translation gives CASSSPSALNTEAFF.